This paragraph reports one T cell receptor (beta chain). The repertoire was sequenced with immunoSEQ multiplex PCR; TCRdb's copy has only in-frame clones and lacks some. The table includes roughly 590,000 clones, over 95% detected once. The data are from a study of shared clonotypes between healthy human individuals. CD8 cells regarded as naive lacked CD45RO, were positively chosen for CCR7, and omitted terminally differentiated effector memory CD45RA+ cells. The CDR3 is 15 residues long. Looked up from germline, CDR1 is SNHLY and CDR2 is FYNNEI. The genes are TRBV2 and TRBJ2-5; D is perhaps TRBD1 (6 bases). The J call may be incorrect, as the DNA end agrees better with TRBJ2-7. The TCR was taken from a woman in her 30s in good health. The sequenced sample consisted of naive CD8+ T cells sorted from blood. CDR3 DNA: TGTGCCAGCAGTGTACGCGTAGGGGGTGGCTACGAGCAGTACTTC. Translating gives CASSVRVGGGYEQYF.